This entry describes one T cell receptor (beta chain). What it binds is not known. The data are from a study of cytomegalovirus exposure and HLA in healthy donors. Points from the study as a whole: Later on, analysis showed that most CMV-associated TCR beta chains appeared to be HLA-restricted. An Asian-associated ancestry cluster reportedly showed fewer N-insertions than the roughly 700-donor mean in a later analysis. Presence/absence analyses supposed approximately even sequencing depth among donors. Further analysis was carried out later, and it showed several of the most significant clusters appearing linked to common viral pathogens.

This CDR3 has 15 amino acids. Trimming stripped 0 bases from V and 1 base from J, with 9 bases between. The germline gives CDR1 LGHNA, CDR2 YSLEER. Primers included in the PCR were 60 Vbeta and 13 Jbeta primers. Profiling relied on immunoSEQ multiplex PCR, and the TCRdb table lists in-frame clones only, not all of them. Of 140,000 to 150,000 clones in the sample, roughly a tenth were seen once. The sequenced sample was PBMCs. This receptor was identified in a male donor in good health and CMV-seronegative. The genes are TRBV4-3 and TRBJ1-1; no definite D call. The CDR3 reads CASSQDGAGNTEAFF. The CDR3 nucleotides are TGCGCCAGCAGCCAAGATGGAGCGGGGAACACTGAAGCTTTCTTT.